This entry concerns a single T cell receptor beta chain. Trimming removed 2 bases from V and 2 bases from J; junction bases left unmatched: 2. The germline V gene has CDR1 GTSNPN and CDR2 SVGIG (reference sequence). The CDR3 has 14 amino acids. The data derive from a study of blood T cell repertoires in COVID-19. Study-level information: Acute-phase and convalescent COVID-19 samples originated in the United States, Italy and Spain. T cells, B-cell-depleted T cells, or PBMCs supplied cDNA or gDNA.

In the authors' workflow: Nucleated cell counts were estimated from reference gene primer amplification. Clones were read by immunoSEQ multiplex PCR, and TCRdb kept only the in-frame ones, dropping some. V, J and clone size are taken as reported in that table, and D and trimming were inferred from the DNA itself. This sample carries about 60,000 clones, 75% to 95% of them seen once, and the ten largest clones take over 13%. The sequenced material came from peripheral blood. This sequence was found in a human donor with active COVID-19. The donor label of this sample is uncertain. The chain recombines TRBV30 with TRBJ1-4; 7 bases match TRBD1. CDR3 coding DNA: TGTGCCTGGAGTCCAGGGGGTACTAATGAAAAACTGTTTTTT. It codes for CAWSPGGTNEKLFF.